This record covers a single TCR beta chain. Data came from immunoSEQ multiplex PCR; TCRdb stores just in-frame clones and leaves some out. The table lists approximately 120,000 clones, approximately 92% of them singletons, with about 0.6% in the top ten. Trimming removed 9 bases from V and 2 bases from J; junction bases left unmatched: 11. Germline CDR1 and CDR2: MGHRA and YSYEKL. This CDR3 is built from 15 residues. The sample originates from a study of control samples from healthy donors and cancer patients. V is TRBV4-1 and J is TRBJ2-7; TRBD1 matches 9 bases. The material sequenced was PBMCs. This clonotype was sampled from a man older than 75 with head and neck cancer. CDR3 sequence reads: CASNPFHRGPYEQYF. DNA for the CDR3: TGCGCCAGTAACCCCTTCCACAGGGGGCCCTACGAGCAGTACTTC.